The 17 T cell receptor beta chains below were found in one sample sequenced in a study of CD4 T cell repertoires in COVID-19. Sequencing was done directly on freshly isolated, uncultured memory T cells. Profiled with immunoSEQ multiplex PCR; TCRdb holds only in-frame clones, not every one. The data show fewer than 25,000 clones, around 87% seen once. The sequences come from central memory CD4+ T cells from blood, collected before the COVID-19 pandemic. The source of these receptors is a human donor who had COVID-19.

In this sample, this clone turned up a few times. V usage is TRBV10-3 and J usage is TRBJ1-1; unclear D gene. V was pared by 3 bases and J by 1 base, with 6 bases between. The CDR3 consists of 13 residues. Per the germline V gene, CDR1 is ENHRY and CDR2 is SYGVKD. The CDR3 DNA is TGTGCCATCAGTGAACCAGGGAACACTGAAGCTTTCTTT. The encoded protein is CAISEPGNTEAFF.

The J gene is TRBJ2-5, the V gene TRBV29-1, with D perhaps matching TRBD1 (6 bases). Germline CDR1 SQVTM, CDR2 ANQGSEA. The CDR3 is 13 amino acids. With 1 base removed from V and 5 bases from J, the gap between germline ends came to 11 bases. This CDR3 reads CSVEVTGGETQYF. The CDR3 DNA reads as TGCAGCGTTGAAGTGACAGGTGGGGAGACCCAGTACTTC. Full variable domain (missing parts from reference TRBV29-1 and TRBJ2-5): SAVISQKPSRDICQRGTSLTIQCQVDSQVTMMFWYRQQPGQSLTLIATANQGSEATYESGFVIDKFPISRPNLTFSTLTVSNMSPEDSSIYLCSVEVTGGETQYFGPGTRLLVL.

The V gene is TRBV28, the J gene TRBJ2-7; weak D call: TRBD2 (6 bases). The CDR3 runs 15 residues. Trimming removed 1 base at V and 4 bases at J, with 14 bases between. Germline V lookup: CDR1 MDHEN, CDR2 SYDVKM. The CDR3 region has the DNA TGTGCCAGCAGTTTATCATCCGGGGGTAGGTACGAGCAGTACTTC. Amino acids: CASSLSSGGRYEQYF. The full variable domain, completed using reference TRBV28 and TRBJ2-7, is DVKVTQSSRYLVKRTGEKVFLECVQDMDHENMFWYRQDPGLGLRLIYFSYDVKMKEKGDIPEGYSVSREKKERFSLILESASTNQTSMYLCASSLSSGGRYEQYFGPGTRLTVT.

V is TRBV5-1 and J is TRBJ1-1, with D possibly matching TRBD1 (5 bases). Trimming shortened V by 3 bases and J by 1 base, and 10 bases separated the two germline ends. Germline lookup yields CDR1 SGHRS and CDR2 YFSETQ. The CDR3 totals 14 residues. The CDR3 DNA reads as TGCGCCAGCAGCTCCAGGGCCTCGAACACTGAAGCTTTCTTT. Translating it yields CASSSRASNTEAFF.

Concerning this clone: Relative to the germline gene, one junction end is altered; a read error may explain this. V and J are TRBV7-2 and TRBJ2-5; D is undetermined. The germline CDR1 and CDR2 sequences are SGHTA and FQGNSA. There are 13 residues in the CDR3. The DNA for the CDR3 is TGTGCCAGCAGCATAGCTAGTTTCGAGACCCAGTACTTC. It is translated as CASSIASFETQYF.

CDR3 region: CASSLATGVSSQYF. The CDR3 DNA is TGTGCCAGCAGCCTGGCGACAGGGGTGTCATCGCAGTACTTC. This rearrangement joins TRBV5-6 to TRBJ2-7; 8 nucleotides line up with TRBD1. The V gene end was trimmed by 4 bases and the J gene end by 9 bases; junction bases not matched to a gene: 12. The CDR3 sequence is 14 residues long. Germline values: CDR1 SGHDT, CDR2 YYEEEE.

The chain has TRBV5-8 and TRBJ2-3; D is perhaps TRBD2 (5 bases). The CDR3 totals 17 residues. The germline V gene has CDR1 SGHTS and CDR2 YDEGEE. V lost 1 base, J lost 2 bases, and 17 bases lay in between. The CDR3 is CASSLQRVTWYTDTQYF. The CDR3 coding sequence is TGTGCCAGCAGCTTGCAGAGGGTAACGTGGTACACAGATACGCAGTATTTT.

The chain links TRBV2 to TRBJ2-1, with D perhaps matching TRBD1 (6 bases). Germline loops: CDR1 SNHLY, CDR2 FYNNEI. There are 13 residues in the CDR3. The DNA of the CDR3 is TGTGCTATCGGACAGAACTCCTACAATGAGCAGTTCTTC. Its protein is CAIGQNSYNEQFF.

The chain joins TRBV5-1 to TRBJ1-4; D remains unclear. CDR3 length equals 14 residues. Between the trimmed V and J ends, which lost 0 bases and 3 bases, there was a span of 6 bases. Germline loops: CDR1 SGHRS, CDR2 YFSETQ. The CDR3 region is CASSLANSNEKLFF. The CDR3 region has the DNA TGCGCCAGCAGCTTGGCTAACTCTAATGAAAAACTGTTTTTT.

The chain employs TRBV6-1 and TRBJ1-1; 9 bases fit TRBD1. The CDR3 consists of 13 residues. Germline loops: CDR1 MNHNS, CDR2 SASEGT. J lost 8 bases, V lost 6 bases, and 7 bases had no gene match. The CDR3 sequence is CASRRRTGEEAFF. Here the CDR3 DNA reads TGTGCCAGCAGGCGAAGGACAGGGGAGGAAGCTTTCTTT.

This rearrangement joins TRBV5-1 to TRBJ2-5; 12 positions match TRBD1. CDR1 SGHRS and CDR2 YFSETQ come from the germline V gene. V trimming: 7 bases; J trimming: 5 bases; junction bases outside the gene matches: 9. The CDR3 extends over 15 amino acids. The CDR3 sequence: CASAPGTGGIETQYF. The CDR3 nucleotides are TGCGCCAGCGCCCCTGGGACAGGGGGCATTGAGACCCAGTACTTC.

The chain links TRBV29-1 to TRBJ2-7; D uncertain. The CDR3 consists of 14 residues. Germline CDR1 reads SQVTM; CDR2 reads ANQGSEA. Trimming took off 4 bases at V and 1 base at J, with 14 bases between the two ends. CDR3 protein: CSVGGQPLSYEQYF. The CDR3 DNA follows: TGCAGCGTTGGCGGCCAGCCCCTATCCTACGAGCAGTACTTC.

The chain recombines TRBV6-1 with TRBJ1-1; D unclear. Germline CDR1 MNHNS, CDR2 SASEGT. V shed 2 bases and J shed 5 bases, with 3 bases lying between them. The CDR3 runs 11 residues. The CDR3 coding sequence is TGTGCCAGCAGTGAACCTACTGAAGCTTTCTTT. It codes for CASSEPTEAFF.

The chain joins TRBV5-1 to TRBJ1-2; 10 nucleotides agree with TRBD1. The junction had 7 bases not matched to a gene; V was cut back by 2 bases and J by 0 bases. The CDR3 loop spans 17 amino acids. Germline assignment: CDR1 SGHRS and CDR2 YFSETQ. DNA of the CDR3: TGCGCCAGCAGCTTATCCGGGACAGGGGCCTCTAACTATGGCTACACCTTC. This gives the protein CASSLSGTGASNYGYTF.

The chain links TRBV4-1 to TRBJ1-5; D is perhaps TRBD1 (5 bases). Trimming left V 3 bases short and J 6 bases short, with 12 bases between. CDR3 length: 14 amino acids. CDR1 is MGHRA and CDR2 is YSYEKL in the germline V gene. In DNA form, the CDR3 reads TGCGCCAGCAGCCAGGGAGGTCAGGGTCAGCCCCAGCATTTT. The encoded protein is CASSQGGQGQPQHF.

This chain connects TRBV5-1 to TRBJ1-3, with D possibly TRBD1 on 5 matching bases. This CDR3 region has 15 residues. Germline CDR1 and CDR2: SGHRS and YFSETQ. Trimming stripped 0 bases from V and 2 bases from J, with 9 bases between. In DNA form, the CDR3 reads TGCGCCAGCAGCTTGGATACGGGGGCTGGAAACACCATATATTTT. Its translation: CASSLDTGAGNTIYF.

This sequence joins TRBV19 and TRBJ1-3, with D perhaps TRBD1 (5 bases). Germline CDR1 reads LNHDA; CDR2 reads SQIVND (reference sequence). V dropped 6 bases and J dropped 2 bases, with 17 bases sitting between them. The CDR3 runs 16 residues. CDR3 residues: CASSTPAGAPGNTIYF. The DNA for the CDR3 is TGTGCCAGTAGCACCCCGGCTGGGGCGCCTGGAAACACCATATATTTT.